A single sample gave rise to the 14 T cell receptor beta chains below, sequenced in a study of CD8 T cells in ankylosing spondylitis. Study-wide points: Characteristic, it appeared, of ankylosing spondylitis blood was a TCR beta motif of 7 or 8 highly homologous variants.

Their cognate antigens are unknown. TCRdb fed the 5' RACE reads into MiXCR, producing one record per CDR3 protein. This sample has under 450,000 distinct CDR3 sequences, with 17% found just once. Sequencing used blood, either unsorted or a sorted T cell fraction (not recorded which). The receptors here all came from a male donor with ankylosing spondylitis.

The rearrangement joins TRBV7-3 to TRBJ2-5; TRBD2 agrees at 8 bases. The length of the CDR3 is 13 residues. Germline CDR1 reads SGHTA; CDR2 reads FQGTGA. V gave up 5 bases and J gave up 5 bases; unmatched junction bases: 4. CDR3: CASSPTGGETQYF. CDR3 DNA sequence: TGTGCCAGCAGCCCAACGGGGGGGGAGACCCAGTACTTC.

The V and J genes are TRBV6-5 and TRBJ1-1; weak D call: TRBD1 (5 bases). V was shortened by 0 bases and J by 6 bases, with 14 bases between the two germline ends. This CDR3 has 15 residues. Per the germline V gene, CDR1 is MNHEY and CDR2 is SVGAGI. The CDR3 is CASSYSVEGASEAFF. CDR3 nucleotides: TGTGCCAGCAGTTACTCGGTCGAAGGGGCCTCTGAAGCTTTCTTT.

The table lists this clonotype with a few counts. Mismatch with germline at one junction end may stem from a read error. The J gene is TRBJ1-1, the V gene TRBV20-1; perhaps TRBD1 as D (5 bases). The CDR3 loop spans 12 amino acids. Per the germline V gene, CDR1 is DFQATT and CDR2 is SNEGSKA (reference sequence). In nucleotides, the CDR3 is TGCAGTGCTAGAGATTGGGGCGCTGAAGTTTTCTTT. Protein: CSARDWGAEVFF.

The V gene is TRBV12-3 or TRBV12-4, the J gene TRBJ2-1, with 10 bases that match TRBD1. V was pared by 8 bases and J by 4 bases, with 2 bases of the junction left unmatched. The CDR3 spans 13 residues. The CDR3 nucleotides are TGTGCCAGCCGGACAGGGGGGTACAATGAGCAGTTCTTC. Its translation: CASRTGGYNEQFF.

This sequence joins TRBV5-1 and TRBJ1-1, with 11 bases lining up with TRBD1. Per the germline V gene, CDR1 is SGHRS and CDR2 is YFSETQ. V shed 4 bases and J 5 bases; nucleotides not matched to a gene: 7. The CDR3 sequence is 15 residues long. The CDR3 DNA reads TGCGCCAGCAGCACCCGGACAGGGGGCGGGACTGAAGCTTTCTTT. Translation gives CASSTRTGGGTEAFF.

This clonotype was detected only a few times. The DNA for the CDR3 is TGTGCCAGCAGCAAAGACAGAGTGATCTCACCCCTCCACTTT. This translates into CASSKDRVISPLHF. This chain connects TRBV7-9 to TRBJ1-6; D might be TRBD1 (5 bases). Germline V CDR1 and CDR2: SEHNR, FQNEAQ (reference sequence). The CDR3 totals 14 residues. Trimming removed 5 bases at V and 10 bases at J, with 15 bases between.

This clonotype showed up just a few times. This chain uses TRBV7-8 with TRBJ2-7, with a possible D match to TRBD1 (6 bases). This CDR3 comprises 13 residues. Germline V lookup: CDR1 SGHVS, CDR2 FQNEAQ. V lost 8 bases and J 4 bases, leaving 15 bases between the germline ends. Here the CDR3 DNA reads TGTGCCAGCGGGCGGGCAGGGGAATACGAGCAGTACTTC. It encodes CASGRAGEYEQYF.

In this sample, this clonotype turned up a few times. The gene calls are TRBV3-1 and TRBJ1-6; possibly TRBD1 for D (5 bases). Germline loops: CDR1 LGHDT, CDR2 YNNKEL (reference sequence). V lost 1 base to trimming and J lost 2 bases, with 9 bases between them. This CDR3 contains 16 residues. CDR3 nucleotide sequence: TGTGCCAGCAGCCAAGGAGGGGTGGCCTATAATTCACCCCTCCACTTT. Translation: CASSQGGVAYNSPLHF. The full variable domain, its missing parts supplied by reference TRBV3-1 and TRBJ1-6, is DTAVSQTPKYLVTQMGNDKSIKCEQNLGHDTMYWYKQDSKKFLKIMFSYNNKELIINETVPNRFSPKSPDKAHLNLHINSLELGDSAVYFCASSQGGVAYNSPLHFGNGTRLTVT.

CDR3 DNA sequence: TGTGCCAGCAGCGTAGCCAAGGGAGAGACCCAGTACTTC. The encoded protein is CASSVAKGETQYF. The V and J genes are TRBV9 and TRBJ2-5; no definite D call. V lost 0 bases and J lost 4, with 7 bases in between. The CDR3 has 13 residues. Germline-derived CDR1 and CDR2 are SGDLS and YYNGEE.

This clonotype was picked up a small number of times. The gene calls are TRBV7-8 and TRBJ1-5, with a tentative D call TRBD1 (5 bases). The CDR3 has 13 amino acids. The V end lost 8 bases, the J end lost 10 bases, and 18 bases lay between the germline ends. Per germline, CDR1 SGHVS and CDR2 FQNEAQ. In nucleotides, the CDR3 is TGTGCCAGCTCCCCGGGGGGGTCTCGTCCCCAGCATTTT. Residues: CASSPGGSRPQHF.

This clonotype has just a few counts. V and J are TRBV5-1 and TRBJ2-1; possibly TRBD2 for D (5 bases). The CDR3 has 14 residues. CDR1 and CDR2 from the germline V gene are SGHRS and YFSETQ. V lost 4 bases and J lost 8, with 16 bases in between. CDR3 amino acids: CASSVALVADEQFF. The CDR3 DNA is TGCGCCAGCAGCGTGGCACTAGTCGCAGATGAGCAGTTCTTC.

A few counts support this clonotype. V and J are TRBV20-1 and TRBJ2-5; D may be TRBD1 (6 bases). The V and J ends lost 6 bases and 3 bases respectively, with 14 bases between them. Germline V gene sequence: CDR1 DFQATT, CDR2 SNEGSKA (reference sequence). The CDR3 is 13 residues long. CDR3 sequence (DNA): TGCAGTGCCCACGGACAGACTGAAGAGACCCAGTACTTC. This gives the protein CSAHGQTEETQYF.

This clonotype occurred a few times. The chain recombines TRBV18 with TRBJ1-2; 8 nucleotides line up with TRBD1. Germline CDR1 and CDR2: KGHSH and LQKENI. The J segment lost 6 bases and the V segment lost 3 bases, leaving 12 bases of the junction unmatched. The length of the CDR3 is 16 residues. Here the CDR3 reads CASSPPAGTGSNGYTF. CDR3 in DNA: TGTGCCAGCTCACCCCCGGCCGGGACAGGTTCTAATGGCTACACCTTC.

The chain carries TRBV10-3 and TRBJ2-1; D call uncertain. Germline CDR1 reads ENHRY; CDR2 reads SYGVKD. Trimming left V 2 bases short and J 4 bases short, with 6 bases between. This CDR3 is built from 13 residues. The CDR3 region is CAISEDMYNEQFF. Written as DNA, the CDR3 is TGTGCCATCAGTGAGGACATGTACAATGAGCAGTTCTTC.